These 20 T cell receptor beta chains share one sample of origin, sequenced in a study of CD8+CD57+ T cells in acquired aplastic anemia (dated by TCRdb to between 2017 and 2018). Sequencing used an Illumina HiSeq 2000. Genomic DNA served as template for TCR beta VDJ combination and CDR3 sequence profiling. Through fastp at Q25 and MiXCR, TCRdb rebuilt clones from the public reads, retaining in-frame beta chains. Each entry merges the rows of one CDR3 protein and shows their most common DNA and genes. This sample holds under 200,000 distinct CDR3 sequences; around half were observed only once. The ten top clones hold 1.8% of the sample. Flow cytometry had shown CD8+CD57+ cell expansion in the patients selected for sequencing. The sequencing input was sorted CD4+, CD8+, or CD8+CD57+ T cells (not recorded which) from PBMCs. These receptors were collected from a human donor with aplastic anemia.

The count of this clonotype is one. The chain combines TRBV10-3 with TRBJ2-1; 7 nucleotides line up with TRBD2. The CDR3 contains 14 residues. Unmatched junction bases numbered 10, after V lost 10 bases and J lost 4 bases. From germline, CDR1 is ENHRY and CDR2 SYGVKD. The CDR3 reads CATHEAGVYNEQFF. The CDR3 bases are TGTGCCACCCACGAGGCGGGAGTTTACAATGAGCAGTTCTTC.

This clonotype occurred many times. J is TRBJ1-5 and V is TRBV2; D remains ambiguous. The germline V and J ends were trimmed by 6 bases and 2 bases, with 11 bases remaining between them. This CDR3 comprises 14 residues. Germline CDR1 reads SNHLY; CDR2 reads FYNNEI. CDR3 bases: TGTGCCAGCAGCCCGTCTGGCGGCAATCAGCCCCAGCATTTT. Translating it yields CASSPSGGNQPQHF.

The V and J genes are TRBV24-1 and TRBJ2-7, with unresolved D. The V and J ends lost 3 bases and 6 bases respectively, with 14 bases between them. Germline lookup yields CDR1 KGHDR and CDR2 SFDVKD. This CDR3 comprises 14 residues. The CDR3 sequence: CATSDPYDGREQYF. The DNA of the CDR3 is TGTGCCACCAGTGATCCTTACGACGGGCGCGAGCAGTACTTC.

The table lists this clonotype with many counts. The J gene is TRBJ1-6, the V gene TRBV6-6, with D unresolved. CDR3 length: 12 residues. Germline-derived CDR1 and CDR2 are MNHNY and SVGAGI (reference sequence). V was cut by 2 bases and J by 8 bases, with 4 bases left in between. DNA for the CDR3: TGTGCCAGCAGTTACAAGTATTCACCCCTCCACTTT. Its protein is CASSYKYSPLHF.

The chain recombines TRBV2 with TRBJ2-1; 7 bases are a match to TRBD1. The V segment lost 5 bases and the J segment 10 bases; nucleotides outside the gene matches: 2. Germline V lookup: CDR1 SNHLY, CDR2 FYNNEI. The CDR3 runs 11 residues. The CDR3 DNA follows: TGTGCCAGCAGTTTAGGGGGCGAGCAGTTCTTC. Its protein is CASSLGGEQFF.

The table lists this clonotype with many counts. The V call is TRBV3-1, the J call TRBJ2-2; D uncertain. This CDR3 has 11 amino acids. The ends were cut back, 2 bases at V and 9 bases at J, with 4 bases in the middle. Germline V gene data show CDR1 as LGHDT and CDR2 as YNNKEL (reference sequence). The CDR3 here is CASSQLRELFF. Written as DNA, the CDR3 is TGTGCCAGCAGCCAACTCAGGGAGCTGTTTTTT.

At least ten counts were recorded for this clonotype. The V and J genes are TRBV6-1 and TRBJ2-2; D may be TRBD1 (6 bases). The germline V and J ends were trimmed by 5 bases and 2 bases, with 9 bases remaining between them. The germline CDR1 and CDR2 sequences are MNHNS and SASEGT. CDR3 length equals 14 residues. The CDR3 sequence: CASSPGHNTGELFF. DNA for the CDR3: TGTGCCAGCAGTCCGGGACACAACACCGGGGAGCTGTTTTTT.

Of note for this clonotype: At one end the junction does not follow the germline gene, possibly because of a read error. This sequence joins TRBV11-1 and TRBJ2-7, with unresolved D. CDR1 and CDR2 (germline): SGHAT, FQDESV (reference sequence). The CDR3 length is 13 residues. The CDR3 region is CASSFLNRYEQYF. The CDR3 bases are TGTGCCAGCAGCTTCCTTAACCGGTACGAGCAGTATTTC.

This clonotype was found many times. The J gene is TRBJ1-5, the V gene TRBV7-8; D may be TRBD1 (5 bases). The germline CDR1 and CDR2 sequences are SGHVS and FQNEAQ. V dropped 0 bases and J dropped 11 bases, with 17 bases sitting between them. The CDR3 is made up of 15 amino acids. CDR3 nucleotide sequence: TGTGCCAGCAGCTTAGCCCTCGGACATTCCCAGGCCCAGCATTTT. The encoded protein is CASSLALGHSQAQHF.

The chain is built from TRBV2 and TRBJ1-6; D ambiguous. V dropped 6 bases and J dropped 10 bases, with 13 bases sitting between them. The CDR3 is made up of 13 amino acids. The germline gives CDR1 SNHLY, CDR2 FYNNEI. DNA of the CDR3: TGTGCCAGCAGGGGAAGGGAGAGATCACCCCTCCACTTT. This gives the protein CASRGRERSPLHF.

The chain uses TRBV2 and TRBJ1-4; D is undetermined. With 6 bases removed from V and 0 bases from J, the gap between germline ends came to 8 bases. There are 14 residues in the CDR3. CDR1 SNHLY and CDR2 FYNNEI come from the germline V gene. CDR3 nucleotides: TGTGCCAGCAGGAGAGTTGCAACTAATGAAAAACTGTTTTTT. Translating gives CASRRVATNEKLFF. The variable domain in full, with the rest retrieved from reference TRBV2 and TRBJ1-4, is EPEVTQTPSHQVTQMGQEVILRCVPISNHLYFYWYRQILGQKVEFLVSFYNNEISEKSEIFDDQFSVERPDGSNFTLKIRSTKLEDSAMYFCASRRVATNEKLFFGSGTQLSVL.

This sequence joins TRBV7-2 and TRBJ2-1; D gene uncertain. CDR1 and CDR2 from the germline V gene are SGHTA and FQGNSA. V lost 3 bases and J lost 5, with 8 bases in between. This CDR3 is 13 amino acids long. Written as DNA, the CDR3 is TGTGCCAGCAGCTTTGGACGGCACAATGAGCAGTTCTTC. Translating it yields CASSFGRHNEQFF.

There are many counts of this clonotype. CDR3 nucleotides: TGCGCCAGCGCGAGCCAGGGTTTGAGTTATGGCTACACCTTC. Its protein product is CASASQGLSYGYTF. The V and J genes are TRBV5-1 and TRBJ1-2; D possibly corresponds to TRBD1 (5 bases). V was clipped by 7 bases and J by 5 bases, with 18 bases between them. The CDR3 totals 14 residues. The germline V gene encodes CDR1 SGHRS and CDR2 YFSETQ.

This clonotype showed up many times. The V and J genes are TRBV7-9 and TRBJ1-2; D uncertain. The CDR3 is 12 amino acids. V dropped 5 bases and J dropped 3 bases, with 7 bases sitting between them. Germline assignment: CDR1 SEHNR and CDR2 FQNEAQ (reference sequence). The CDR3 here is CASSGLDYGYTF. DNA for the CDR3: TGTGCCAGCAGCGGCCTCGACTATGGCTACACCTTC.

Of note for this clonotype: One end of the junction does not line up with germline, which may come from a read error. In nucleotides, the CDR3 is TGTGCCAACAGCGCTACGCGTAAGACCCAGTACTTC. Its translation: CANSATRKTQYF. The chain employs TRBV7-2 and TRBJ2-5; D gene ambiguous. Germline V gives CDR1 SGHTA, CDR2 FQGNSA. The CDR3 loop spans 12 amino acids.

In this sample, this clonotype turned up once. The chain employs TRBV2 and TRBJ1-2, with D maybe TRBD1 (6 bases). The CDR3 sequence is 13 residues long. The V gene's germline CDR1 is SNHLY and CDR2 FYNNEI. V gave up 5 bases and J gave up 8 bases, with 15 bases separating them. The CDR3 nucleotides are TGTGCCAGCAGTCAACAAGGGGGACCGGGCTACACCTTC. This gives the protein CASSQQGGPGYTF.

This sequence joins TRBV2 and TRBJ1-1; 7 bases map to TRBD1. The CDR3 is 12 residues long. CDR1 SNHLY and CDR2 FYNNEI come from the germline V gene. The V and J ends lost 7 bases and 8 bases, in that order; junction bases with no gene match: 7. The CDR3 protein is CASMTGQVEAFF. The CDR3, as DNA: TGTGCCAGCATGACCGGACAGGTAGAAGCTTTCTTT.

The chain uses TRBV11-2 and TRBJ1-1, with unresolved D. The CDR3 contains 14 residues. CDR1 and CDR2 from the germline V gene are SGHAT and FQNNGV. The V gene lost 1 base and the J gene lost 1 base, with 7 bases spanning the gap. As DNA, the CDR3 is TGTGCCAGCAGCTTAGGGATGGGGAACACTGAAGCTTTCTTT. Amino acid sequence: CASSLGMGNTEAFF. The whole variable domain, filled in from reference TRBV11-2 and TRBJ1-1, reads EAGVAQSPRYKIIEKRQSVAFWCNPISGHATLYWYQQILGQGPKLLIQFQNNGVVDDSQLPKDRFSAERLKGVDSTLKIQPAKLEDSAVYLCASSLGMGNTEAFFGQGTRLTVV.

There are many counts of this clonotype. The rearrangement links TRBV7-2 to TRBJ1-2, with a weak D call TRBD1 (5 bases). Deletions cut 4 bases from V and 1 base from J, with 10 bases between. The CDR3 loop spans 14 amino acids. Germline V gives CDR1 SGHTA, CDR2 FQGNSA. CDR3 protein: CASSSGTGNYGYTF. CDR3 in DNA: TGTGCCAGCAGCTCAGGGACCGGTAACTATGGCTACACCTTC.

This chain connects TRBV4-1 to TRBJ1-2; maybe TRBD1 (5 bases). The V and J ends lost 3 bases and 4 bases respectively, with 15 bases between them. This CDR3 spans 15 amino acids. CDR1 MGHRA and CDR2 YSYEKL come from the germline V gene. Written as DNA, the CDR3 is TGCGCCAGCAGCCAGAGGGTGGAGGGACTCTATGGCTACACCTTC. Translating gives CASSQRVEGLYGYTF.